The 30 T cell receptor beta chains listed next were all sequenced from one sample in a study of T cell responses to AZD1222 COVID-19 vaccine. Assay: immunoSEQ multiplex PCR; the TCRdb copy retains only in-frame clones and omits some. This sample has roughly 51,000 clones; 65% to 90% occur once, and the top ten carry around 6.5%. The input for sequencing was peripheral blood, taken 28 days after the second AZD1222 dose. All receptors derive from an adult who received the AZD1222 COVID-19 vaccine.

The CDR3 sequence is CASTDRGRGNTIYF. The CDR3 bases are TGCGCCAGCACTGACAGGGGAAGGGGAAACACCATATATTTT. This chain links TRBV10-2 with TRBJ1-3, with 8 nucleotides matching TRBD1. CDR1 is WSHSY and CDR2 is SAAADI in the germline V gene. With 7 bases clipped from V and 4 bases from J, the junction kept 6 bases outside the gene matches. The CDR3 runs to 14 residues.

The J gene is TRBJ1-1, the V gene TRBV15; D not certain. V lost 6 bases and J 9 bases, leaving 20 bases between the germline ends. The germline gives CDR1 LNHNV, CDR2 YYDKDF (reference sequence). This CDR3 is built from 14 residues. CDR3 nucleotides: TGTGCCACCAGTCCGACCGACGTAGTTATCAAAGCTTTCTTT. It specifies CATSPTDVVIKAFF.

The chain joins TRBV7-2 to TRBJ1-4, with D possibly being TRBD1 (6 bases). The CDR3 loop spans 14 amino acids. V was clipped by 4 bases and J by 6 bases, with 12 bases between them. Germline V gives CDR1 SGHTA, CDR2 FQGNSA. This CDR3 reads CASSWGAQDEKLFF. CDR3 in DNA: TGTGCCAGCAGCTGGGGGGCGCAGGATGAAAAACTGTTTTTT.

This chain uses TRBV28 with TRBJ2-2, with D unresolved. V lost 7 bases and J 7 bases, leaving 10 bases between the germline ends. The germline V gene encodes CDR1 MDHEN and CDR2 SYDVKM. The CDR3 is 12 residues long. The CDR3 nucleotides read TGTGCCAGCACGGAGTCTCACGGGGAGCTGTTTTTT. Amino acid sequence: CASTESHGELFF.

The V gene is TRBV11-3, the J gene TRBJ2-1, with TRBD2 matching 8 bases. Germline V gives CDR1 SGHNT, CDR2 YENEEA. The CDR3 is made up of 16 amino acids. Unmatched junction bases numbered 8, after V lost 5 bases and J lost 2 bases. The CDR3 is CASSHKREPTYNEQFF. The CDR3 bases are TGTGCCAGCAGCCACAAGCGGGAGCCGACCTACAATGAGCAGTTCTTC.

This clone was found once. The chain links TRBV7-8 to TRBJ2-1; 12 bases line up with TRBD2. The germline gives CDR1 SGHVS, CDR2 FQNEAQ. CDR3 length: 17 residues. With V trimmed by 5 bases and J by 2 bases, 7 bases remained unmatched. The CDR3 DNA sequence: TGTGCCAGCAGCCCGAGAGGACTAGCGGGGACCTACAATGAGCAGTTCTTC. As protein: CASSPRGLAGTYNEQFF.

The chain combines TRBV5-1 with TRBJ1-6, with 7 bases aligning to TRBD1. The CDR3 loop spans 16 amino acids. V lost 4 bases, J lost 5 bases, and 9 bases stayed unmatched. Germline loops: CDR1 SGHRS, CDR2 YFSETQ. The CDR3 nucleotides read TGCGCCAGCAGCGACTCCGGGACAGCTAATAATTCACCCCTCCACTTT. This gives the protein CASSDSGTANNSPLHF.

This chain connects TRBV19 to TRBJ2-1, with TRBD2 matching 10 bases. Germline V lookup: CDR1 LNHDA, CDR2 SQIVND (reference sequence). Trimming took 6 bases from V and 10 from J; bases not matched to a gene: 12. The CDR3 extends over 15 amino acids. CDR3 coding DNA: TGTGCCAGTAGCAGAAGCGGGAGGGCCGCGAGAGAGCAGTTCTTC. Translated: CASSRSGRAAREQFF. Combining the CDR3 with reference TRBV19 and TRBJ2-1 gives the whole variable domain DGGITQSPKYLFRKEGQNVTLSCEQNLNHDAMYWYRQDPGQGLRLIYYSQIVNDFQKGDIAEGYSVSREKKESFPLTVTSAQKNPTAFYLCASSRSGRAAREQFFGPGTRLTVL.

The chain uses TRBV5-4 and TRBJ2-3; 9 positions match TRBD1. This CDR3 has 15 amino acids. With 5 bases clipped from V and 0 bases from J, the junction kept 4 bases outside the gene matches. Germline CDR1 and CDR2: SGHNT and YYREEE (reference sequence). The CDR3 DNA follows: TGTGCCAGCAGACGTGGGACAGGGAGCACAGATACGCAGTATTTT. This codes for CASRRGTGSTDTQYF.

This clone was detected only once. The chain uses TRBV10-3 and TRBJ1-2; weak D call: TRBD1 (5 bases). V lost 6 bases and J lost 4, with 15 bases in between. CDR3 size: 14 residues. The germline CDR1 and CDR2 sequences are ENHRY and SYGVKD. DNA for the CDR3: TGTGCCATCAGGGAAGGGGCTTTGAGCTATGGCTACACCTTC. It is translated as CAIREGALSYGYTF.

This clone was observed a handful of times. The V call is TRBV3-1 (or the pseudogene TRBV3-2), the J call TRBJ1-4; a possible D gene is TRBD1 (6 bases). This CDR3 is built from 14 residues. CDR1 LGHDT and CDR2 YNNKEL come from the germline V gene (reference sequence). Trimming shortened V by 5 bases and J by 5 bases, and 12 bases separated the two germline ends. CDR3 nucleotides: TGTGCCAGCAGCTACAGGGCTGGGAATGAAAAACTGTTTTTT. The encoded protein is CASSYRAGNEKLFF.

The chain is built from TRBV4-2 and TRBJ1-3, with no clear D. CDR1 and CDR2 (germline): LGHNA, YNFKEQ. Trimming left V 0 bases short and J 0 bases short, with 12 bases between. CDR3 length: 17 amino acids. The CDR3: CASSQEWEMLSGNTIYF. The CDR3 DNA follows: TGTGCCAGCAGCCAAGAATGGGAGATGCTCTCTGGAAACACCATATATTTT.

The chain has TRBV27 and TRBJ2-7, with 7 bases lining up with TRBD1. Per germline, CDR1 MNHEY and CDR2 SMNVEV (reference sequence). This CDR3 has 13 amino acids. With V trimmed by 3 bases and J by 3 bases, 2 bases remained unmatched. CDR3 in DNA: TGTGCCAGCAGTTTGAGACAGGGCTACGAGCAGTACTTC. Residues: CASSLRQGYEQYF.

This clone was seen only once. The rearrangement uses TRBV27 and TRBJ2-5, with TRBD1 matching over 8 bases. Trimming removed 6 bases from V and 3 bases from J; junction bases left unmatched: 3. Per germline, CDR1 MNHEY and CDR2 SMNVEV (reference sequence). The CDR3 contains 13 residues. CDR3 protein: CASSLTGEETQYF. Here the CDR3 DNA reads TGTGCCAGCAGCCTGACAGGGGAAGAGACCCAGTACTTC.

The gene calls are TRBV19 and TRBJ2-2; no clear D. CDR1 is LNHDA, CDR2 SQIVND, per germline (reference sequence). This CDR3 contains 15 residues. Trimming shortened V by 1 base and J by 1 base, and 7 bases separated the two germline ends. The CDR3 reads CASSIASQNTGELFF. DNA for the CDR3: TGTGCCAGTAGTATAGCGTCACAGAACACCGGGGAGCTGTTTTTT.

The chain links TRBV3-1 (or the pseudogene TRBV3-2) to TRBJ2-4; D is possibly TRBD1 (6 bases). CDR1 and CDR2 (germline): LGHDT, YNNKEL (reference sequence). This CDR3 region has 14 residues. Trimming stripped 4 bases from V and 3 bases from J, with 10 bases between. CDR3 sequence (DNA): TGTGCCAGCAGCCCCGGGGACATCAAAAACATTCAGTACTTC. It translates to CASSPGDIKNIQYF.

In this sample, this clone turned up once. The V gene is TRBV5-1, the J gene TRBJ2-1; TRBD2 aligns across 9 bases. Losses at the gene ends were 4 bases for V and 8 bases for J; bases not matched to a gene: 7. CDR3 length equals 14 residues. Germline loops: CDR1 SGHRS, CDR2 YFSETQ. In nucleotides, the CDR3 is TGCGCCAGCAGCCGTAGCGGGAGTGTGGATGAGCAGTTCTTC. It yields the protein CASSRSGSVDEQFF. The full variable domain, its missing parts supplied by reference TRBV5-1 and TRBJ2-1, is KAGVTQTPRYLIKTRGQQVTLSCSPISGHRSVSWYQQTPGQGLQFLFEYFSETQRNKGNFPGRFSGRQFSNSRSEMNVSTLELGDSALYLCASSRSGSVDEQFFGPGTRLTVL.

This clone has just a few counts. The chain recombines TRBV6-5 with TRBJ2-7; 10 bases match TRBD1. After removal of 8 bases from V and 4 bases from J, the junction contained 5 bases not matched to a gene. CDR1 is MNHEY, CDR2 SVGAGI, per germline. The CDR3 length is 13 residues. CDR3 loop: CASQQGQGYEQYF. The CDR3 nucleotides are TGTGCCAGCCAACAGGGACAGGGGTACGAGCAGTACTTC.

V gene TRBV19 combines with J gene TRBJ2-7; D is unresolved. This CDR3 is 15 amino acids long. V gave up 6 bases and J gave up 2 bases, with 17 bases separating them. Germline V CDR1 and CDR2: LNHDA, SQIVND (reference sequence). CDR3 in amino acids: CASSRLKGSTYEQYF. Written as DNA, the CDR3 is TGTGCCAGTAGCCGCCTTAAGGGCTCAACCTACGAGCAGTACTTC.

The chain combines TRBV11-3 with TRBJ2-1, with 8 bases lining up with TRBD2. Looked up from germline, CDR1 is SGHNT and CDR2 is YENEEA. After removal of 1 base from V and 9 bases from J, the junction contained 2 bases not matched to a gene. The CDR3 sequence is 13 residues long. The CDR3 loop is CASSLGREVEQFF. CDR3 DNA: TGTGCCAGCAGCTTAGGGCGGGAGGTTGAGCAGTTCTTC. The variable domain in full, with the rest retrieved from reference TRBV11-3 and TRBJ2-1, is EAGVVQSPRYKIIEKKQPVAFWCNPISGHNTLYWYLQNLGQGPELLIRYENEEAVDDSQLPKDRFSAERLKGVDSTLKIQPAELGDSAVYLCASSLGREVEQFFGPGTRLTVL.

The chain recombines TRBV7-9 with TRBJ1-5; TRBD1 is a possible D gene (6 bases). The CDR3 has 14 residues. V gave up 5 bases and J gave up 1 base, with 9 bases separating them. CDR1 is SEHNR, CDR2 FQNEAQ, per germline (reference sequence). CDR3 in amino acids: CASSRTESNQPQHF. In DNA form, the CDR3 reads TGTGCCAGCAGCCGGACAGAGAGCAATCAGCCCCAGCATTTT.

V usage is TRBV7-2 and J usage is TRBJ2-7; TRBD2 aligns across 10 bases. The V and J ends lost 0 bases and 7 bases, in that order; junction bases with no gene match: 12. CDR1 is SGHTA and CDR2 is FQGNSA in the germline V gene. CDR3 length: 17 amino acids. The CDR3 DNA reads TGTGCCAGCAGCTTAGCAGGCCCCACTAGCGGGACGCGGGAGCAGTACTTC. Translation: CASSLAGPTSGTREQYF.

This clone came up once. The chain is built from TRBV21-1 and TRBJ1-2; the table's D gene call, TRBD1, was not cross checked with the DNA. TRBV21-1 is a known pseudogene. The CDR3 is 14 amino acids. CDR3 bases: TGTGCCAGCAGCAGGGGACAGGGCGGCTATGGCTACACCTTC. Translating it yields CASSRGQGGYGYTF.

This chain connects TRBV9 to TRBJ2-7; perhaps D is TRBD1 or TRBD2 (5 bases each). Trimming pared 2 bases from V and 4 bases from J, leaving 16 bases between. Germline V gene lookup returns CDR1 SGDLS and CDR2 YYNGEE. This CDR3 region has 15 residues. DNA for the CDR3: TGTGCCAGCAGCGTTACTACCGGGACGGAATACGAGCAGTACTTC. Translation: CASSVTTGTEYEQYF. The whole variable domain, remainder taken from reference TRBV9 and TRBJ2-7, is DSGVTQTPKHLITATGQRVTLRCSPRSGDLSVYWYQQSLDQGLQFLIQYYNGEERAKGNILERFSAQQFPDLHSELNLSSLELGDSALYFCASSVTTGTEYEQYFGPGTRLTVT.

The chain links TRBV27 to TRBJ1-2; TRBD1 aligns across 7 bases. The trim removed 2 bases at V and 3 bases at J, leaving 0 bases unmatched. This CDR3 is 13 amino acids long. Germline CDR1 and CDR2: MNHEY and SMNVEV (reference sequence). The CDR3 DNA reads TGTGCCAGCAGTTTACAGGGGGACTATGGCTACACCTTC. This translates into CASSLQGDYGYTF.

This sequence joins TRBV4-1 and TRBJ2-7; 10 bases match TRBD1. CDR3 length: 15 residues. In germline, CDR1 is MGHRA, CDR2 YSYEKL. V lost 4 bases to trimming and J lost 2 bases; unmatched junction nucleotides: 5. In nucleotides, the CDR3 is TGCGCCAGCAGCCTTTCCGGGACAGGGGCCTACGAGCAGTACTTC. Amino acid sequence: CASSLSGTGAYEQYF.

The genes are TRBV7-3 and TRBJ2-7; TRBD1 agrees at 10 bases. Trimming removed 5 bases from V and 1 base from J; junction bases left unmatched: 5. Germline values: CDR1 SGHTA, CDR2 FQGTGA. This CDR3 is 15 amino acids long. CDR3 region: CASSPGTGASYEQYF. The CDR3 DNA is TGTGCCAGCAGCCCGGGGACAGGGGCGTCCTACGAGCAGTACTTC.

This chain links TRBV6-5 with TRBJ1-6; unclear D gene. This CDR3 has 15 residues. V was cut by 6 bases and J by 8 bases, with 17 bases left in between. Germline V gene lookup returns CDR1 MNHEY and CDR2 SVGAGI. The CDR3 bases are TGTGCCAGCAGAGAGACACCCGGGGTGGATTCACCCCTCCACTTT. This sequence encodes CASRETPGVDSPLHF.

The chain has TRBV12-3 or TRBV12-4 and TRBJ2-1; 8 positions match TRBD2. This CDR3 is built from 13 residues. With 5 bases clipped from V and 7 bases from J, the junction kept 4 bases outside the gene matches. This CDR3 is CASSLSGRNEQFF. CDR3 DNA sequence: TGTGCCAGCAGTCTCAGCGGGAGAAATGAGCAGTTCTTC.

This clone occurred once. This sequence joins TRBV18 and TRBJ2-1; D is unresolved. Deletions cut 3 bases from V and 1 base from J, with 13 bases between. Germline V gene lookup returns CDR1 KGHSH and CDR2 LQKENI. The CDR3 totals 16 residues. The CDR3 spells CASSPSIVGSYNEQFF. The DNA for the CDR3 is TGTGCCAGCTCACCGTCTATCGTGGGGTCCTACAATGAGCAGTTCTTC.